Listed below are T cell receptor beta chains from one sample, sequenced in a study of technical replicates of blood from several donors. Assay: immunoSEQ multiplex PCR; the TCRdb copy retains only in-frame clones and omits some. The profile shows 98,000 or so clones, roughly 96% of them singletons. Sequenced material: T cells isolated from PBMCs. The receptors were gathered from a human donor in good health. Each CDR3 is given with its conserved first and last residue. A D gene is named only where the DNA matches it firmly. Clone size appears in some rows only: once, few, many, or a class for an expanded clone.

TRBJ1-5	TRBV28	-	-	CASSLPTGPNQPQHF	TGTGCCAGCAGTTTACCCACAGGGCCCAATCAGCCCCAGCATTTT
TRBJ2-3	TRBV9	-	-	CANNKLERDTQYF	TGTGCCAACAACAAACTAGAGCGGGATACGCAGTATTTT
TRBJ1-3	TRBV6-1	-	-	CASSEPSGNTIYF	TGTGCCAGCAGTGAACCCTCCGGAAACACCATATATTTT
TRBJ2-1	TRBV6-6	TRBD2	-	CASSYRPGGGNEQFF	TGTGCCAGCAGTTACAGGCCGGGAGGGGGCAATGAGCAGTTCTTC
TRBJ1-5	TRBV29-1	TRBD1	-	CSVLWTGRYSNQPQHF	TGCAGCGTTCTTTGGACAGGGAGGTATAGCAATCAGCCCCAGCATTTT
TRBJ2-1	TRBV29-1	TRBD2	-	CSVGILAGVYNEQFF	TGCAGCGTCGGCATACTAGCGGGGGTTTACAATGAGCAGTTCTTC
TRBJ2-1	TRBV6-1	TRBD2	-	CASRPGLASVDEQFF	TGTGCCAGCCGGCCGGGACTAGCGTCCGTCGATGAGCAGTTCTTC
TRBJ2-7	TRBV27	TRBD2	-	CASSLLAGALYEQYF	TGTGCCAGCAGTTTGCTTGCGGGAGCCTTATACGAGCAGTACTTC
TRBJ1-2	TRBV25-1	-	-	CASSEGGQGVLYGYTF	TGTGCCAGCAGTGAGGGTGGGCAGGGTGTACTCTATGGCTACACCTTC
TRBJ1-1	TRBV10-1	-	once	CASRDQGWSEAFF	TGCGCCAGCCGAGACCAGGGGTGGAGTGAAGCTTTCTTT
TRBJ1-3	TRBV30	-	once	CAWNRVGGNTIYF	TGTGCCTGGAACAGGGTTGGTGGAAACACCATATATTTT
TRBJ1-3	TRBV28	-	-	CASSSPGTHRNTIYF	TGTGCCAGCAGTTCACCGGGAACACACCGAAACACCATATATTTT
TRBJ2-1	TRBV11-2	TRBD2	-	CASSLPPGGRSYNEQFF	TGTGCCAGCAGCTTACCCCCTGGCGGGAGGTCTTACAATGAGCAGTTCTTC
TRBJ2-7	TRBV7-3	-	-	CAGPKAGRITYEQYF	TGTGCCGGGCCCAAGGCGGGACGAATAACCTACGAGCAGTACTTC
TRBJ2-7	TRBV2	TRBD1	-	CASSTLGTGYEQYF	TGTGCCAGCAGTACACTCGGGACAGGCTACGAGCAGTACTTC
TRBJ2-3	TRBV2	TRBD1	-	CASRDRLSTDTQYF	TGTGCCAGCCGGGACAGACTTAGCACAGATACGCAGTATTTT
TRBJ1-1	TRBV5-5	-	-	CASSLLWGADTEAFF	TGTGCCAGCAGCTTGCTCTGGGGCGCGGACACTGAAGCTTTCTTT
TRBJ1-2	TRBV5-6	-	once	CASSLARQAYGYTF	TGTGCCAGCAGCTTGGCTCGGCAAGCGTATGGCTACACCTTC
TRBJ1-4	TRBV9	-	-	CASSKSGDFNEKLFF	TGTGCCAGCAGCAAATCAGGGGATTTTAATGAAAAACTGTTTTTT
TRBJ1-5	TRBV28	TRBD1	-	CASSFMTGQGSDQPQHF	TGTGCCAGCAGTTTCATGACGGGACAGGGATCGGATCAGCCCCAGCATTTT
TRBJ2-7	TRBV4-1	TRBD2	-	CASSPYGTSGGAYEQYF	TGCGCCAGCAGCCCCTACGGGACTAGCGGGGGGGCCTACGAGCAGTACTTC
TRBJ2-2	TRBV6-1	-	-	CASSETGKNTGELFF	TGTGCCAGCAGTGAAACGGGGAAGAACACCGGGGAGCTGTTTTTT
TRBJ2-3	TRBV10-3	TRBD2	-	CAIRASGVTDTQYF	TGTGCCATCAGGGCTAGCGGGGTCACAGATACGCAGTATTTT
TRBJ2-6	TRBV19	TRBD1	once	CASSIGRGRFSGANVLTF	TGTGCCAGTAGTATAGGTAGGGGGCGCTTTTCTGGGGCCAACGTCCTGACTTTC
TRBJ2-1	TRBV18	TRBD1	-	CASSPPAWTGYDEQFF	TGTGCCAGCTCACCACCGGCTTGGACAGGGTACGATGAGCAGTTCTTC
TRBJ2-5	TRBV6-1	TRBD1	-	CASKDRGRETQYF	TGTGCCAGCAAAGACAGGGGCAGGGAGACCCAGTACTTC
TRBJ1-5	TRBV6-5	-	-	CASSSRRGQPQHF	TGTGCCAGCTCAAGCCGCAGAGGGCAGCCCCAGCATTTT
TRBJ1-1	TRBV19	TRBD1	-	CASSPDRGTEAFF	TGTGCCAGTAGTCCGGACAGGGGGACTGAAGCTTTCTTT
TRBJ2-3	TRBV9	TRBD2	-	CASSVEGLADYTDTQYF	TGTGCCAGCAGCGTAGAAGGACTAGCTGATTACACAGATACGCAGTATTTT
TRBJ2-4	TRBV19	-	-	CASRLRGLRTNIQYF	TGTGCCAGTAGACTCCGGGGACTCCGGACGAACATTCAGTACTTC
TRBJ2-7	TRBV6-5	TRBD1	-	CASSYDRAEQYF	TGTGCCAGCAGTTATGACAGGGCCGAGCAGTACTTC
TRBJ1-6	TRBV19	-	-	CASSGREGNSPLHF	TGTGCCAGTAGTGGCAGGGAGGGAAATTCACCCCTCCACTTT
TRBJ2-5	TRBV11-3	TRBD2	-	CASSLRLAGVQETQYF	TGTGCCAGCAGCTTACGACTAGCGGGGGTCCAAGAGACCCAGTACTTC
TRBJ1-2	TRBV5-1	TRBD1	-	CASSPGTVDGYTF	TGCGCCAGCAGCCCCGGGACAGTCGATGGCTACACCTTC
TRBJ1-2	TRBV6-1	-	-	CASSESVPRQYYGYTF	TGTGCCAGCAGTGAAAGTGTGCCGCGACAGTACTATGGCTACACCTTC
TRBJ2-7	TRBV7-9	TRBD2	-	CASSPHLGLGSHEQYF	TGTGCCAGCAGCCCGCATCTGGGACTAGGGTCCCACGAGCAGTACTTC
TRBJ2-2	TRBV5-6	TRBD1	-	CASSFGQGVTGELFF	TGTGCCAGCAGCTTCGGACAGGGCGTCACCGGGGAGCTGTTTTTT
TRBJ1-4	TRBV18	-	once	CASSPGLNEKLFF	TGTGCCAGCTCACCAGGGCTTAATGAAAAACTGTTTTTT
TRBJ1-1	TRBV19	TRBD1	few	CASSPYRGNTEAFF	TGTGCCAGTAGTCCCTACAGGGGGAACACTGAAGCTTTCTTT
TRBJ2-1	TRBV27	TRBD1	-	CASSRGTGAYNEQFF	TGTGCCAGCAGTCGTGGGACAGGGGCCTACAATGAGCAGTTCTTC
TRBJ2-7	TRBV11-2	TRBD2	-	CASSDQLAGGSTPYEQYF	TGTGCCAGCAGCGATCAACTAGCGGGGGGTTCAACGCCCTACGAGCAGTACTTC
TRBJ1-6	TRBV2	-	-	CASGGQSSSYNSPLHF	TGTGCCAGCGGCGGACAGTCGAGCTCCTATAATTCACCCCTCCACTTT
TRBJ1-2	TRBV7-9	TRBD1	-	CASSLGQGGYGYTF	TGTGCCAGCAGCTTGGGACAGGGAGGCTATGGCTACACCTTC
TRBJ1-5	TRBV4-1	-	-	CASSQEPASYLNQPQHF	TGCGCCAGCAGCCAAGAACCCGCGAGTTATCTGAACCAGCCCCAGCATTTT
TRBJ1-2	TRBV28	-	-	CASGLTDNYGYTF	TGTGCCAGCGGGTTAACAGATAACTATGGCTACACCTTC
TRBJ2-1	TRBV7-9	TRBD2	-	CASRTFGGSIIDEQFF	TGTGCCAGCAGGACATTCGGCGGGAGTATAATCGATGAGCAGTTCTTC